This TCR beta chain was profiled in a study of metastatic and nonmetastatic thyroid tumors. Study in general: Repertoires of blood and of tissue (tumor or nodule) from malignant and benign thyroid patients were compared.

General study points: In blood and tumor, TCR beta diversity was reportedly significantly higher in malignant thyroid tumors than in benign nodules.

The V gene's germline CDR1 is DFQATT and CDR2 SNEGSKA (reference sequence). Trimming removed 5 bases from V and 7 bases from J; junction bases left unmatched: 4. The CDR3 consists of 13 residues. In the original processing: Researchers built a distant-metastasis classifier for papillary thyroid cancer that drew on CDR3 differences across clinicopathological groups. Using MiXCR, TCRdb reanalyzed the PCR reads. The V and J calls and clone size come from TCRdb's table, not from the authors' own analysis. The sample shows just under 20,000 clones, roughly 22% of them seen only once. There are many counts of this clone. The antigen is undetermined. Thyroid surgery had not been preceded by any treatment in any patient.

This TCR was recovered from a male donor with papillary thyroid cancer or a benign thyroid nodule (not recorded which). Some clones in this sample may be carry-over from other donors' samples. The chain combines TRBV20-1 with TRBJ1-4; 10 bases fit TRBD1. The source material was tumor tissue. In DNA form, the CDR3 reads TGCAGTGCTTGGGACAGGGGAAGTGAAAAACTGTTTTTT. Its protein product is CSAWDRGSEKLFF.